This TCR beta chain was identified in a study of blood T cell repertoires in COVID-19. Participants came from around 25 US areas, aged about 18 to 100 years. Only in-frame clones appear in the TCRdb table, and some are missing; sequencing was by immunoSEQ multiplex PCR. This sample yields more than 40,000 clones, of which more than 85% are seen a single time; just over 3% belongs to the top ten. Unmatched junction bases numbered 3, after V lost 3 bases and J lost 6 bases. The CDR3 consists of 15 residues. CDR1 and CDR2 from the germline V gene are SGHNT and YYREEE (reference sequence). The chain combines TRBV5-4 with TRBJ2-1, with 13 bases lining up with TRBD2. The source material was PBMCs or T cells enriched from blood (not recorded which). The sequence derives from a woman aged 50 to 60 who had recovered from COVID-19. The DNA for the CDR3 is TGTGCCAGCAGCTCCGGACTAGCGGGAGCCAATGAGCAGTTCTTC. Encoded protein: CASSSGLAGANEQFF.